This T cell receptor (beta chain) derives from a study of shared clonotypes between healthy human individuals. Assay used: immunoSEQ multiplex PCR; TCRdb lists only in-frame clones, some missing. The table lists some 380,000 clones, approximately 96% of them singletons. Trimming stripped 6 bases from V and 0 bases from J, with 12 bases between. Germline loops: CDR1 SEHNR, CDR2 FQNEAQ (reference sequence). The CDR3 has 16 residues. The origin of this receptor is a man aged 25-40 years in good health. Sequencing input: memory CD8+ T cells sorted from blood. Subset meaning: CD45RO+ cells pooled with CCR7-negative TemRA cells. The chain recombines TRBV7-9 with TRBJ2-6; no firm D call. CDR3 in DNA: TGTGCCAGCAGATCGGACGGCCTCTCTGGGGCCAACGTCCTGACTTTC. This gives the protein CASRSDGLSGANVLTF. Looking up the rest from reference TRBV7-9 and TRBJ2-6 gives the full variable domain: DTGVSQNPRHKITKRGQNVTFRCDPISEHNRLYWYRQTLGQGPEFLTYFQNEAQLEKSRLLSDRFSAERPKGSFSTLEIQRTEQGDSAMYLCASRSDGLSGANVLTFGAGSRLTVL.